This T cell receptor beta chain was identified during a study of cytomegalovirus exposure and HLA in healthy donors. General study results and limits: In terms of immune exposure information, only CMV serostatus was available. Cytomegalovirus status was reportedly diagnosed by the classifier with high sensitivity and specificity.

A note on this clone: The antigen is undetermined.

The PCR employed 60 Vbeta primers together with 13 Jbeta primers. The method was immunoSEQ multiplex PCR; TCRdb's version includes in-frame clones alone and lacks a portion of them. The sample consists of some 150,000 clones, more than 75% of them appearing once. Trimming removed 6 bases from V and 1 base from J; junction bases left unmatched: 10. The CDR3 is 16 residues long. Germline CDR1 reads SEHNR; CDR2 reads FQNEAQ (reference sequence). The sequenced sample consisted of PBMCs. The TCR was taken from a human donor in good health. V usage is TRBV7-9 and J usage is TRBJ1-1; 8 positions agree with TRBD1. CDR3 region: CASREKLGTGNTEAFF. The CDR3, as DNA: TGTGCCAGCAGGGAGAAACTTGGGACAGGGAACACTGAAGCTTTCTTT.